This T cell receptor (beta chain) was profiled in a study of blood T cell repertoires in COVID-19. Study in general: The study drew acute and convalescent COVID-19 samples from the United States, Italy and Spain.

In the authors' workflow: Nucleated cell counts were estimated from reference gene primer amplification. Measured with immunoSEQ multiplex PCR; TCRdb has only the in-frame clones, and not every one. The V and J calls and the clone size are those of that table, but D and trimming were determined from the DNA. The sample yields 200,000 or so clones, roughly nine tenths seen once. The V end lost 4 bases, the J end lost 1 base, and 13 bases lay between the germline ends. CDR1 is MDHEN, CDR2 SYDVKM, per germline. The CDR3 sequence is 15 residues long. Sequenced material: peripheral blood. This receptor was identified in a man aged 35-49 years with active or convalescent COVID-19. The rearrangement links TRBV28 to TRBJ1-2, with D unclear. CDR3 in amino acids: CASSSPGRGNYGYTF. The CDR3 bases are TGTGCCAGCAGTTCCCCTGGGCGGGGTAACTATGGCTACACCTTC.